Each of the 5 T cell receptor beta chains below was sequenced from the same sample in a study of T cells after yellow fever vaccination. One entry per CDR3 protein results from TCRdb running MiXCR on the 5' RACE reads. The profile shows hundreds of thousands of distinct CDR3 sequences, about 9.9% of them singletons. The sample here was PBMCs, taken on the day of the first yellow fever vaccination. The receptors come from a man between 18 and 35 years old who received the YFV17D yellow fever vaccine.

This clonotype was counted a few times. The CDR3, as DNA: TGTGCCTGGAGAACGAGAGGCTTGGAGCAGTACTTC. It codes for CAWRTRGLEQYF. The V gene is TRBV30, the J gene TRBJ2-7; D is undetermined. Germline V CDR1 and CDR2: GTSNPN, SVGIG (reference sequence). V was clipped by 3 bases and J by 7 bases, with 13 bases between them. The CDR3 totals 12 residues.

This clonotype was seen only a few times. This chain links TRBV11-2 with TRBJ2-2; D perhaps matches TRBD1 (6 bases). Germline CDR1 SGHAT, CDR2 FQNNGV. V dropped 1 base and J dropped 3 bases, with 9 bases sitting between them. The CDR3 covers 15 residues. CDR3 region: CASSLGGLDTGELFF. The CDR3 region has the DNA TGTGCCAGCAGCTTAGGGGGGCTTGACACCGGGGAGCTGTTTTTT. The full variable domain, completed using reference TRBV11-2 and TRBJ2-2, is EAGVAQSPRYKIIEKRQSVAFWCNPISGHATLYWYQQILGQGPKLLIQFQNNGVVDDSQLPKDRFSAERLKGVDSTLKIQPAKLEDSAVYLCASSLGGLDTGELFFGEGSRLTVL.

The genes are TRBV7-8 and TRBJ2-3, with 10 bases matching TRBD2. V lost 5 bases and J lost 7; bases outside the gene matches: 15. From germline, CDR1 is SGHVS and CDR2 FQNEAQ. The CDR3 has 17 residues. The CDR3 sequence is CASSPDTPGLATHTQYF. The CDR3 DNA follows: TGTGCCAGCAGCCCAGACACCCCGGGACTAGCGACCCATACGCAGTATTTT.

The chain couples TRBV28 to TRBJ1-6; D possibly corresponds to TRBD1 (5 bases). There are 15 residues in the CDR3. Germline values: CDR1 MDHEN, CDR2 SYDVKM. The germline V and J ends were trimmed by 2 bases and 7 bases, with 12 bases remaining between them. CDR3 amino acids: CASSLPGAGNSPLHF. As DNA, the CDR3 is TGTGCCAGCAGTTTACCCGGGGCGGGGAATTCACCCCTCCACTTT.

This sequence joins TRBV3-1 and TRBJ1-5; D remains ambiguous. CDR3 length: 15 residues. Trimming stripped 2 bases from V and 3 bases from J, with 11 bases between. Germline values: CDR1 LGHDT, CDR2 YNNKEL (reference sequence). Here the CDR3 DNA reads TGTGCCAGCAGCCAATACCCGGGTCTCAATCAGCCCCAGCATTTT. Translated: CASSQYPGLNQPQHF. Combining the CDR3 with reference TRBV3-1 and TRBJ1-5 gives the whole variable domain DTAVSQTPKYLVTQMGNDKSIKCEQNLGHDTMYWYKQDSKKFLKIMFSYNNKELIINETVPNRFSPKSPDKAHLNLHINSLELGDSAVYFCASSQYPGLNQPQHFGDGTRLSIL.